This entry concerns a single TCR beta chain. The target antigen is unknown. This specimen comes from a study of CD8+ T cells in alopecia areata. The CDR3 is 14 residues long. V lost 3 bases, J lost 3 bases, and 10 bases lay in between. The V gene's germline CDR1 is SGHKS and CDR2 YYEKEE (reference sequence). Study-wide findings and caveats: Researchers report lesional scalp, most notably alopecia totalis/universalis, outstripped normal scalp in clonality. Sequenced scalp T cells also include alphabeta T cells resident in normal skin.

Extraction of RNA preceded its reverse transcription into cDNA, which served as the sequencing template. Assay: immunoSEQ multiplex PCR; the TCRdb copy retains only in-frame clones and omits some. Of 45,000 to 70,000 clones listed, around 97% are singletons. This receptor was identified in a human donor with alopecia areata. This chain connects TRBV5-5 to TRBJ1-3; D gene unclear. Material: CD8+ T cells sorted from blood, obtained at week 0. CDR3 nucleotide sequence: TGTGCCAGCAGCTCGGGCGGGTTTGGAAACACCATATATTTT. Protein sequence: CASSSGGFGNTIYF.